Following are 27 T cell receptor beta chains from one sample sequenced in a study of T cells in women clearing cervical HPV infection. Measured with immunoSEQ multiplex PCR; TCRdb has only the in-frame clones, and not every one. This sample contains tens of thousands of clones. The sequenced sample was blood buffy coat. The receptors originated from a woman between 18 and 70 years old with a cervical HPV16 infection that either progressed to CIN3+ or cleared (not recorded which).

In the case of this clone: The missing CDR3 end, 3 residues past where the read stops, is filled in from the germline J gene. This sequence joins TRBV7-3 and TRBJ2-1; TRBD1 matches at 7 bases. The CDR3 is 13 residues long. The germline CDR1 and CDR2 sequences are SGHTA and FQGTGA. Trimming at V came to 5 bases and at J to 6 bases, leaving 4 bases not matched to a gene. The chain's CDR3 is CASSIGTVNEQFF. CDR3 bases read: TGTGCCAGCAGCATCGGGACAGTCAATGAG.

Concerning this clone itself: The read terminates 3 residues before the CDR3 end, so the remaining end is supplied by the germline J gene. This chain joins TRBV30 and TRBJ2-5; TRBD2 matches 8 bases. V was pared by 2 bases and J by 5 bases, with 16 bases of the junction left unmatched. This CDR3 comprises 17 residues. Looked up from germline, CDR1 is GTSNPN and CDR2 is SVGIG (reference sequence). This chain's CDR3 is CAWSPLAAGGQVETQYF. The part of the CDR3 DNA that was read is TGTGCCTGGAGTCCGCTGGCCGCGGGGGGCCAGGTGGAGACC. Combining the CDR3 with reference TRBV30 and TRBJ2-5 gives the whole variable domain SQTIHQWPATLVQPVGSPLSLECTVEGTSNPNLYWYRQAAGRGLQLLFYSVGIGQISSEVPQNLSASRPQDRQFILSSKKLLLSDSGFYLCAWSPLAAGGQVETQYFGPGTRLLVL.

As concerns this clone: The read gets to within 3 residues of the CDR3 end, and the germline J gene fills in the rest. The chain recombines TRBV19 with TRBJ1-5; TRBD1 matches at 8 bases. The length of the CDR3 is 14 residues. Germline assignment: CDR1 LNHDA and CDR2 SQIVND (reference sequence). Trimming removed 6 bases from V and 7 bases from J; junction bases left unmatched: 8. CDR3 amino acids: CASRLTGDKQPQHF. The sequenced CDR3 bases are TGTGCCAGTAGGCTGACAGGGGATAAGCAGCCC.

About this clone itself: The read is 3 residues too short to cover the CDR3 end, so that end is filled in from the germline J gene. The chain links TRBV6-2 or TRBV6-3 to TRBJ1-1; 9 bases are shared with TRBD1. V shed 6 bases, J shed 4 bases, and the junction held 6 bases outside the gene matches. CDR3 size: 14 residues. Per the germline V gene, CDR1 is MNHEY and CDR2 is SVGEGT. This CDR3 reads CASSPRTGVTEAFF. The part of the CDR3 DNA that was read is TGTGCCAGCAGCCCCCGGACAGGGGTCACTGAA.

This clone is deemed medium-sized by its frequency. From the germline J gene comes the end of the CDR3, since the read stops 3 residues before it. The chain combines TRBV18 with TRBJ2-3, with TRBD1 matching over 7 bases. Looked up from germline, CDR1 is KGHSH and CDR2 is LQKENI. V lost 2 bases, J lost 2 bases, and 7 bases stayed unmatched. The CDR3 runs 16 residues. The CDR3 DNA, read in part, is TGTGCCAGCTCACCAATAACAGGGGCCCTCACAGATACG. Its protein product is CASSPITGALTDT. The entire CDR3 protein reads CASSPITGALTDTQYF.

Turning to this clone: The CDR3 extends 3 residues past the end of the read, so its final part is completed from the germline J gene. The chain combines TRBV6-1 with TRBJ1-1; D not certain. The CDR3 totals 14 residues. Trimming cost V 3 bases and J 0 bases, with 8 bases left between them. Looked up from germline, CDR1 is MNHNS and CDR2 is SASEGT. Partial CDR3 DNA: TGTGCCAGCAGTGAGGTACACCTGAACACTGAA. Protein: CASSEVHLNTE. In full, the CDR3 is CASSEVHLNTEAFF.

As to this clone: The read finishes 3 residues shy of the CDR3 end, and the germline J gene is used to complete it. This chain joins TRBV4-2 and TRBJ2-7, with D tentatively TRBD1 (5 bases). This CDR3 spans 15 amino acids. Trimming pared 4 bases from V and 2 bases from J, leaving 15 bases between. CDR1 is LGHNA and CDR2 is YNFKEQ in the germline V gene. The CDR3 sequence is CASSPEAGFTYEQYF. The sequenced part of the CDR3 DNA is TGTGCCAGCAGCCCTGAGGCAGGGTTTACCTACGAG.

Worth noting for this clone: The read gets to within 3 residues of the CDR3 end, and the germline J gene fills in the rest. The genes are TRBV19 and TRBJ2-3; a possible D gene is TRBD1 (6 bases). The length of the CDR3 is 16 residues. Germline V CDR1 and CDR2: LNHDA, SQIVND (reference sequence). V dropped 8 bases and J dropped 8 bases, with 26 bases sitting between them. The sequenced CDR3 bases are TGTGCCAGTTGCCCGGTGGGGGCAGGACTGGGGGTTACG. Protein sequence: CASCPVGAGLGVT. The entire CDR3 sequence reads CASCPVGAGLGVTQYF. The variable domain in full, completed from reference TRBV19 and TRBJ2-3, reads DGGITQSPKYLFRKEGQNVTLSCEQNLNHDAMYWYRQDPGQGLRLIYYSQIVNDFQKGDIAEGYSVSREKKESFPLTVTSAQKNPTAFYLCASCPVGAGLGVTQYFGPGTRLTVL.

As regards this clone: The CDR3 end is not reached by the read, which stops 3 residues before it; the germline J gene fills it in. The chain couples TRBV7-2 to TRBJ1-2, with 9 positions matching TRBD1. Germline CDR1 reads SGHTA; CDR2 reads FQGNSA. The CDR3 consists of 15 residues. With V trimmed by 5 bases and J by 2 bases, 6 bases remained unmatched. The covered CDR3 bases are TGTGCCAGCAGCCCTAGGACAGGGGAGAACTATGGC. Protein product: CASSPRTGENYG. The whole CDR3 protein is CASSPRTGENYGYTF.

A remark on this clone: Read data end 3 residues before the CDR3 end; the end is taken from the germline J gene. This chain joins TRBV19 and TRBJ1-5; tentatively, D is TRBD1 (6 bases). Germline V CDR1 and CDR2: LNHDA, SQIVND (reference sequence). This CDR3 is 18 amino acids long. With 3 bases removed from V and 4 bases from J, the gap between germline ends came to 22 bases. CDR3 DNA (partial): TGTGCCAGTAGTATGTGGGGTCAAGGGAGGGGGACAAATCAGCCC. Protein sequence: CASSMWGQGRGTNQP. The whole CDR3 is CASSMWGQGRGTNQPQHF. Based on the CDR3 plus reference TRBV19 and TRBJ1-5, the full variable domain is DGGITQSPKYLFRKEGQNVTLSCEQNLNHDAMYWYRQDPGQGLRLIYYSQIVNDFQKGDIAEGYSVSREKKESFPLTVTSAQKNPTAFYLCASSMWGQGRGTNQPQHFGDGTRLSIL.

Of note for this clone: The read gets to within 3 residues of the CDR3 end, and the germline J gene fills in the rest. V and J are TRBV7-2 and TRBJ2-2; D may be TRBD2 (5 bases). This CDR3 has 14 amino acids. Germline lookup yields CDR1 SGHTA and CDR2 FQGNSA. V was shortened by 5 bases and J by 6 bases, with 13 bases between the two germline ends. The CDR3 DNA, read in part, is TGTGCCAGCAGCACACGGGTCGGGGCCGGGGAG. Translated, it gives CASSTRVGAGE. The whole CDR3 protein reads CASSTRVGAGELFF.

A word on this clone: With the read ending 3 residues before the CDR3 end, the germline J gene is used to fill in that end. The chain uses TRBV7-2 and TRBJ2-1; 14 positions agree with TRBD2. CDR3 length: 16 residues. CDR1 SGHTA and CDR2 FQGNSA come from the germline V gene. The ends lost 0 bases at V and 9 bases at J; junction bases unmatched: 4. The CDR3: CASSLAGTSGGVEQFF. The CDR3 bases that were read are TGTGCCAGCAGCTTAGCCGGGACTAGCGGGGGTGTTGAG.

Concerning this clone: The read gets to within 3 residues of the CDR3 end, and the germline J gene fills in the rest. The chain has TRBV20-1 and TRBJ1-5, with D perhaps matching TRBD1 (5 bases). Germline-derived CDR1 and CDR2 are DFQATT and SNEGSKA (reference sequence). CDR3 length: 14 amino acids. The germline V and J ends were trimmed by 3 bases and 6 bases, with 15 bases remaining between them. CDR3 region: CSASQGGGGQPQHF. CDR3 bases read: TGCAGTGCTAGCCAAGGCGGGGGAGGTCAGCCC.

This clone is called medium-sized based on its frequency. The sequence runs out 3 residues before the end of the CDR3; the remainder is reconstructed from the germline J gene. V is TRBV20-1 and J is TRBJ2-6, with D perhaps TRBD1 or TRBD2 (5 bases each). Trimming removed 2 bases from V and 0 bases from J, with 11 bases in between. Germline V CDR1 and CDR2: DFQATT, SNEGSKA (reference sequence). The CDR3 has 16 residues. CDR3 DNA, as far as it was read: TGCAGTGCTAGATCAGGGAGTTCCTCTGGGGCCAACGTC. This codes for CSARSGSSSGANV. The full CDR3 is CSARSGSSSGANVLTF.

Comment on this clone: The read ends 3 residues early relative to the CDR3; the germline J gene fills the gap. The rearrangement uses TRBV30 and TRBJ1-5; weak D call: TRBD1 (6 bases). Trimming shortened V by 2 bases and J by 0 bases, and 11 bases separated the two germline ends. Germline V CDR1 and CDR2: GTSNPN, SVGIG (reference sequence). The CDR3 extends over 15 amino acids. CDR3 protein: CAWSKDSSSNQPQHF. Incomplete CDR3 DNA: TGTGCCTGGAGTAAGGACAGCTCTAGCAATCAGCCC.

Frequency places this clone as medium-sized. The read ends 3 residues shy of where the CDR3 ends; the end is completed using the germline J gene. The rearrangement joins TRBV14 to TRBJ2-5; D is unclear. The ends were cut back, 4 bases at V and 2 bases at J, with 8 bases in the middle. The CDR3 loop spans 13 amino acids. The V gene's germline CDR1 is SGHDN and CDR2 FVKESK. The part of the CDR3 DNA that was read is TGTGCCAGCAGCCCTCGGTTGCAAGAGACC. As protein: CASSPRLQET. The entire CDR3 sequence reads CASSPRLQETQYF.

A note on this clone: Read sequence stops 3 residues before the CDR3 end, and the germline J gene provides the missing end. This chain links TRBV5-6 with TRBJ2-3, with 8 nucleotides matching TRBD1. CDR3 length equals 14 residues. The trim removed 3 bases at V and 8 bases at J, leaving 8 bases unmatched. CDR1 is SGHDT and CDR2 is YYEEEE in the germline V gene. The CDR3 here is CASSSGQGGGTQYF. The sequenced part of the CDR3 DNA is TGTGCCAGCAGCTCCGGACAGGGCGGAGGTACG.

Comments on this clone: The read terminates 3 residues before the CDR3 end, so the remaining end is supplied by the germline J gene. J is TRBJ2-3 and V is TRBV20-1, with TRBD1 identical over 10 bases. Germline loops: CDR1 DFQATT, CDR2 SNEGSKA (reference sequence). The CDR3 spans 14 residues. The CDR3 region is CSAEDRGSHQPQYF. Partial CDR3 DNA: TGCAGTGCTGAGGACAGGGGGAGTCATCAGCCG.

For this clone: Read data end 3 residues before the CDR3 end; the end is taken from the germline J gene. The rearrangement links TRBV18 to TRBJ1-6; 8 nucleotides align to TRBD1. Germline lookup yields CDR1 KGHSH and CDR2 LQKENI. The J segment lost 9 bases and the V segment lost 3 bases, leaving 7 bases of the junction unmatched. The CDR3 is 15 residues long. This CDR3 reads CASSPTPDRGSPLHF. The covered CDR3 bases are TGTGCCAGCTCACCCACCCCAGACAGGGGTTCACCC.

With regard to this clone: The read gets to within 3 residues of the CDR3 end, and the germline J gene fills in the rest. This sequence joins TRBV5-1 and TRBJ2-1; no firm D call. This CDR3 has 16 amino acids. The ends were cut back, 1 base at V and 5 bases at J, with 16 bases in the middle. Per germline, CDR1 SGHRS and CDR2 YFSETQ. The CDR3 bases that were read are TGCGCCAGCAGCTTGCCCCTCCACAGTTCCGACAATGAG. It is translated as CASSLPLHSSDNE. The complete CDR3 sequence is CASSLPLHSSDNEQFF.

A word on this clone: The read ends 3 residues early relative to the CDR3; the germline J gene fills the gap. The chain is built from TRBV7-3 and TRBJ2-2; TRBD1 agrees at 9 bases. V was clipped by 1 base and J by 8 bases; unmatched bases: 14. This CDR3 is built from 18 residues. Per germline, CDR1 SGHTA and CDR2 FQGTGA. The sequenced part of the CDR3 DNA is TGTGCCAGCAGCTTAAAAACGGGACAGGGATCTTCCGAGGGGGAG. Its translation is CASSLKTGQGSSEGE. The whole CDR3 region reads CASSLKTGQGSSEGELFF.

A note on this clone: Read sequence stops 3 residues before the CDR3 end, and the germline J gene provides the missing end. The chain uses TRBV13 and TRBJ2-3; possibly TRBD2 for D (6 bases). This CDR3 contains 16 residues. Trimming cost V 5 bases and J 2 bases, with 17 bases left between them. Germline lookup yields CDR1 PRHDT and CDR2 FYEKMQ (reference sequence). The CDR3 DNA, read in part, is TGTGCCAGCAGCCCCTCCGGGACTTGGACCACAGATACG. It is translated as CASSPSGTWTTDT. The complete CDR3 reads CASSPSGTWTTDTQYF.

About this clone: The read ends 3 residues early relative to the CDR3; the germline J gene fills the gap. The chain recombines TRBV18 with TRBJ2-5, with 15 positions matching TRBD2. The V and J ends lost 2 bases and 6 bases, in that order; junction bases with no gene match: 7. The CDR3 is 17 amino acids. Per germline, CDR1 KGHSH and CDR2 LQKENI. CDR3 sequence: CASSPWTSGGALKTQYF. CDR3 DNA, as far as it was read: TGTGCCAGCTCACCATGGACTAGCGGGGGGGCCCTGAAGACC. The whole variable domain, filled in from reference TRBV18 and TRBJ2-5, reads NAGVMQNPRHLVRRRGQEARLRCSPMKGHSHVYWYRQLPEEGLKFMVYLQKENIIDESGMPKERFSAEFPKEGPSILRIQQVVRGDSAAYFCASSPWTSGGALKTQYFGPGTRLLVL.

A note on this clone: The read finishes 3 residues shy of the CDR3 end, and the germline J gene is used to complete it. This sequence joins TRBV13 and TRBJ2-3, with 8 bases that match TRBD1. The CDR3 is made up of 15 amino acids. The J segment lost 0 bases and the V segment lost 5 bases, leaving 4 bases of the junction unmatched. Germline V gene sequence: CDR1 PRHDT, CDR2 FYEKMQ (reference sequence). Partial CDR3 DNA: TGTGCCAGCAGCCCGAGACAGGGGAGCACAGATACG. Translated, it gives CASSPRQGSTDT. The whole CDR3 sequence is CASSPRQGSTDTQYF. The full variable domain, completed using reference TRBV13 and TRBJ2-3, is AAGVIQSPRHLIKEKRETATLKCYPIPRHDTVYWYQQGPGQDPQFLISFYEKMQSDKGSIPDRFSAQQFSDYHSELNMSSLELGDSALYFCASSPRQGSTDTQYFGPGTRLTVL.

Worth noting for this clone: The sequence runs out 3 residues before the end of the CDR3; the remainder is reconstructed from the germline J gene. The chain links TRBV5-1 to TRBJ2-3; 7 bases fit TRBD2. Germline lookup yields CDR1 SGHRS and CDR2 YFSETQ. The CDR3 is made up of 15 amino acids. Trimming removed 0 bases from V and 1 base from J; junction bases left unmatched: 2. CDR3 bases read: TGCGCCAGCAGCTTGGCGGGGGGAGGCACAGATACG. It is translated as CASSLAGGGTDT. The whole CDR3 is CASSLAGGGTDTQYF.

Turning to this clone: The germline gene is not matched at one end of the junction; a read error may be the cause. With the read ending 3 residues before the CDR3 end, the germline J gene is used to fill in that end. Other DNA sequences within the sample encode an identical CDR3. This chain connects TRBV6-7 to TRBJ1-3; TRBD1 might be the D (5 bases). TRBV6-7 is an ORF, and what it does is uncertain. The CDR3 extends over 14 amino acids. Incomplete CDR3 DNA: TGTGCCAGCAGGTTCAGGGTGGGTGGAAACACG. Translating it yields CASRFRVGGNT. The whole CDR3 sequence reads CASRFRVGGNTIYF.

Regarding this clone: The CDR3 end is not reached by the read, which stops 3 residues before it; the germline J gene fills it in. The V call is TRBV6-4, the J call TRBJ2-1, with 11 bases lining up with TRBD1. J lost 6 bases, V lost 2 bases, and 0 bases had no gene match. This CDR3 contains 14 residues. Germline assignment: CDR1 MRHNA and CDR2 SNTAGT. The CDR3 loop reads CASSDGTGGNEQFF. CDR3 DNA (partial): TGTGCCAGCAGTGACGGGACAGGGGGCAATGAG.